A single sample is the source of the 14 T cell receptor beta chains below, sequenced in a study of T cell responses to AZD1222 COVID-19 vaccine. Profiling relied on immunoSEQ multiplex PCR, and the TCRdb table lists in-frame clones only, not all of them. The repertoire holds 90,000 to 100,000 clones, around 89% seen once, with less than 3.5% in the top ten. The sample was peripheral blood, taken on day 0 of AZD1222 vaccination. These receptors originate from an adult in good health.

This clone was found a few times. The chain recombines TRBV28 with TRBJ2-1; 10 nucleotides align to TRBD2. Per germline, CDR1 MDHEN and CDR2 SYDVKM. V shed 5 bases and J 8 bases; nucleotides not matched to a gene: 12. The CDR3 covers 16 residues. The CDR3 sequence is CASSTNLAGDPDEQFF. For the CDR3, the DNA is TGTGCCAGCAGTACGAATCTAGCGGGAGATCCGGATGAGCAGTTCTTC.

The chain uses TRBV10-3 and TRBJ2-3; D assignment may be TRBD1 or TRBD2 (5 bases each). Germline CDR1 and CDR2: ENHRY and SYGVKD. The CDR3 has 14 amino acids. The V and J ends lost 8 bases and 4 bases respectively, with 16 bases between them. CDR3 nucleotides: TGTGCCATCCGAGGGAGTCAGGGCGCAGATACGCAGTATTTT. It encodes CAIRGSQGADTQYF.

This clone was counted a single time. The chain recombines TRBV7-9 with TRBJ2-1, with 12 nucleotides matching TRBD2. CDR1 and CDR2 from the germline V gene are SEHNR and FQNEAQ (reference sequence). This CDR3 spans 16 amino acids. V lost 5 bases to trimming and J lost 7 bases; unmatched junction nucleotides: 9. The CDR3 DNA reads TGTGCCAGCAGCGACACTACTAGCGGGAGGACAAATGAGCAGTTCTTC. Its protein is CASSDTTSGRTNEQFF.

This clone is a singleton in its sample. The CDR3 here is CASATGGTDTQYF. The CDR3 nucleotides read TGTGCCAGCGCCACCGGGGGGACAGATACGCAGTATTTT. The rearrangement links TRBV19 to TRBJ2-3, with 7 bases aligning to TRBD2. Germline V gene data show CDR1 as LNHDA and CDR2 as SQIVND (reference sequence). The CDR3 spans 13 residues. J was trimmed by 3 bases and V by 9 bases; bases with no gene match: 6.

The CDR3 nucleotides are TGTGCCAGCAGTTCCACGTTCTCCAGGTCGCCCTCCTACGAGCAGTACTTC. Translation gives CASSSTFSRSPSYEQYF. The V call is TRBV28, the J call TRBJ2-7; D is unresolved. Between the trimmed V and J ends, which lost 4 bases and 0 bases, there was a span of 19 bases. The CDR3 contains 17 residues. CDR1 MDHEN and CDR2 SYDVKM come from the germline V gene.

The chain uses TRBV15 and TRBJ1-2, with D unresolved. The CDR3 is 14 amino acids. V lost 0 bases and J lost 0, with 5 bases in between. Germline CDR1 and CDR2: LNHNV and YYDKDF (reference sequence). CDR3: CATSRDRANYGYTF. The CDR3 DNA follows: TGTGCCACCAGCAGAGATAGGGCTAACTATGGCTACACCTTC.

The chain is built from TRBV5-1 and TRBJ2-2; 13 bases line up with TRBD2. With 3 bases clipped from V and 6 bases from J, the junction kept 5 bases outside the gene matches. Germline V lookup: CDR1 SGHRS, CDR2 YFSETQ. The CDR3 has 16 amino acids. As DNA, the CDR3 is TGCGCCAGCAGCTCGAGACTAGCGGGAGGATCCGGGGAGCTGTTTTTT. This translates into CASSSRLAGGSGELFF.

The rearrangement links TRBV28 to TRBJ1-3, with 7 bases matching TRBD1. The CDR3 runs 15 residues. With 6 bases clipped from V and 2 bases from J, the junction kept 7 bases outside the gene matches. CDR1 MDHEN and CDR2 SYDVKM come from the germline V gene. CDR3 residues: CASRPIDRAGNTIYF. In nucleotides, the CDR3 is TGTGCCAGCAGACCTATAGACAGGGCTGGAAACACCATATATTTT.

This clone was picked up a small number of times. The V and J genes are TRBV6-5 and TRBJ1-6; D gene ambiguous. The ends were cut back, 3 bases at V and 12 bases at J, with 6 bases in the middle. The CDR3 spans 11 residues. Germline CDR1 is MNHEY and CDR2 is SVGAGI. The CDR3 sequence: CASSYYEPLHF. As DNA, the CDR3 is TGTGCCAGCAGTTATTATGAACCCCTCCACTTT.

V usage is TRBV11-1 and J usage is TRBJ1-1; no definite D call. This CDR3 has 15 amino acids. Trimming pared 1 base from V and 1 base from J, leaving 10 bases between. Germline V CDR1 and CDR2: SGHAT, FQDESV (reference sequence). CDR3 coding DNA: TGTGCCAGCAGCTTAGGTAGAGGTGGGAACACTGAAGCTTTCTTT. Amino acid sequence: CASSLGRGGNTEAFF.

CDR3 loop: CASSSSGLAETYEQYF. CDR3 coding DNA: TGTGCCAGCAGTTCCTCCGGACTAGCGGAGACCTACGAGCAGTACTTC. This rearrangement joins TRBV28 to TRBJ2-7; 10 bases match TRBD2. Trimming took 4 bases from V and 2 from J; bases not matched to a gene: 8. The CDR3 covers 16 residues. The germline V gene encodes CDR1 MDHEN and CDR2 SYDVKM.

The table lists this clone with a few counts. J is TRBJ1-5 and V is TRBV6-5; the match to TRBD1 covers 7 bases. The CDR3 contains 12 residues. Looked up from germline, CDR1 is MNHEY and CDR2 is SVGAGI. V gave up 7 bases and J gave up 4 bases; unmatched junction bases: 1. As DNA, the CDR3 is TGTGCCAGCAAGACAGGGAATCAGCCCCAGCATTTT. As protein: CASKTGNQPQHF.

V and J are TRBV20-1 and TRBJ2-1; 12 bases are a match to TRBD2. CDR1 DFQATT and CDR2 SNEGSKA come from the germline V gene (reference sequence). The CDR3 is made up of 18 amino acids. Germline trimming cut 5 bases from V and 1 base from J; bases unmatched to any gene: 12. This chain's CDR3 is CSAGGLAGSRGSYNEQFF. The CDR3 DNA is TGCAGTGCTGGTGGACTAGCGGGATCTCGCGGGTCCTACAATGAGCAGTTCTTC.

The rearrangement links TRBV9 to TRBJ2-5; 9 nucleotides align to TRBD1. Germline CDR1 is SGDLS and CDR2 is YYNGEE. The V segment lost 0 bases and the J segment 4 bases; nucleotides outside the gene matches: 4. The CDR3 length is 15 residues. Here the CDR3 DNA reads TGTGCCAGCAGCGTAGCGGGGACAGGGCTAGAGACCCAGTACTTC. This gives the protein CASSVAGTGLETQYF.